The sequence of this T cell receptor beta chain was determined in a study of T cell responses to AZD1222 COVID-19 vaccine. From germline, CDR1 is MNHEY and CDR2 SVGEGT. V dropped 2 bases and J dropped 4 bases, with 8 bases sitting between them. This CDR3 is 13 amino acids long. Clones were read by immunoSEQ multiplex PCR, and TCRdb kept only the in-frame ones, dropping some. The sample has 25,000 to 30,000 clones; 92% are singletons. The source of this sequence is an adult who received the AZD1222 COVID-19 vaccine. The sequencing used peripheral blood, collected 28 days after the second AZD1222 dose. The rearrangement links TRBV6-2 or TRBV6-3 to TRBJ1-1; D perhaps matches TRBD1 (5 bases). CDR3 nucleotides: TGTGCCAGCAGTTACAGGGGAGGCACTGAAGCTTTCTTT. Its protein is CASSYRGGTEAFF.